This TCR beta chain was identified during a study of tumor-infiltrating lymphocytes in localized non-small cell lung cancer. This CDR3 is built from 13 residues. Per germline, CDR1 SGHNT and CDR2 YYREEE (reference sequence). Between the trimmed V and J ends, which lost 0 bases and 1 base, there was a span of 4 bases. The assay was immunoSEQ multiplex PCR, and TCRdb's table has in-frame clones only and misses some. Among 9,500 to 15,000 clones listed, 78% were seen once. This clone was seen a handful of times. The specimen sequenced was lung tumor tissue. V and J are TRBV5-4 and TRBJ2-5, with D uncertain. The clonotype originates from a human donor with non-small cell lung cancer. CDR3 amino acids: CASSLAAQETQYF. The CDR3 nucleotides read TGTGCCAGCAGCTTGGCGGCCCAAGAGACCCAGTACTTC.